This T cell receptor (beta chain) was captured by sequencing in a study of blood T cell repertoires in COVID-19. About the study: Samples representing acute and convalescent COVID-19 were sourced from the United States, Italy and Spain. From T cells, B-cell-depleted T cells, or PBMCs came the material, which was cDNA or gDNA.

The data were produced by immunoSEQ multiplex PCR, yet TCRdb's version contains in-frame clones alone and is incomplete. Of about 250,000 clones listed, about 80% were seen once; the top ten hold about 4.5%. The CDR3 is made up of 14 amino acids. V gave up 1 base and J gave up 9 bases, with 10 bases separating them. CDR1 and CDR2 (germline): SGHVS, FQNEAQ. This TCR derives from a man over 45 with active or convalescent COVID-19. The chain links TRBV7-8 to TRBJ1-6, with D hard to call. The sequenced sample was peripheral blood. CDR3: CASSLGAGISPLHF. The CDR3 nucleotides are TGTGCCAGCAGCTTAGGTGCCGGGATTTCACCCCTCCACTTT.